The present T cell receptor beta chain was sequenced within a study of shared clonotypes between healthy human individuals. Notes on the study in general: The study found lower generation probabilities in non-shared clonotypes than in those shared by all four donors. Generally, estimated richness proved larger in naive subsets than it did in memory subsets. Several donors had 4% to 5% of their naive CD4 clonotypes in common.

Germline V gene sequence: CDR1 PRHDT, CDR2 FYEKMQ (reference sequence). The CDR3 is made up of 18 amino acids. J lost 2 bases, V lost 5 bases, and 7 bases had no gene match. CD45RO+ cells joined CCR7-negative CD45RA+ TemRA cells to form CD8 memory. Points on this clone: Antigen specificity is unknown.

Sequencing used immunoSEQ multiplex PCR; TCRdb keeps in-frame clones, though not all of them. The repertoire has hundreds of thousands of clones, roughly 87% of them found once; the top ten carry 15% to 20%. This chain connects TRBV13 to TRBJ2-6, with 12 bases fitting TRBD2. The specimen sequenced was memory CD8+ T cells sorted from blood. Documented subset: CD45RO+ cells pooled with CCR7-negative TemRA cells. This TCR came from a man aged 18 to 29 in good health. CDR3 in amino acids: CASSHRLAGATGANVLTF. The CDR3 nucleotides are TGTGCCAGCAGCCACCGACTAGCGGGAGCCACTGGGGCCAACGTCCTGACTTTC.